These 10 T cell receptor beta chains share one sample of origin, sequenced in a study of cytomegalovirus exposure and HLA in healthy donors. Here immunoSEQ multiplex PCR was the method, and the copy in TCRdb shows in-frame clones only, minus some. Of around 250,000 clones listed, 90% are singletons. Sequencing was carried out using PBMCs. The receptors were gathered from a woman aged 18-29 years in good health and CMV-seronegative.

J is TRBJ2-1 and V is TRBV4-1, with 8 bases identical to TRBD2. Germline values: CDR1 MGHRA, CDR2 YSYEKL. V gave up 5 bases and J gave up 1 base; unmatched junction bases: 4. This CDR3 has 15 amino acids. Written as DNA, the CDR3 is TGCGCCAGCAGCGACGGGGGGGGTTCCTACAATGAGCAGTTCTTC. This gives the protein CASSDGGGSYNEQFF.

This chain uses TRBV6-5 with TRBJ1-5; D ambiguous. Per germline, CDR1 MNHEY and CDR2 SVGAGI. The length of the CDR3 is 11 residues. With 5 bases removed from V and 9 bases from J, the gap between germline ends came to 8 bases. The CDR3 bases are TGTGCCAGCAGTGAGGGTGGGCCCCAGCATTTT. It specifies CASSEGGPQHF.

The chain employs TRBV5-1 and TRBJ1-1; 8 positions agree with TRBD1. Germline lookup yields CDR1 SGHRS and CDR2 YFSETQ. V lost 6 bases, J lost 6 bases, and 10 bases stayed unmatched. This CDR3 has 14 amino acids. The CDR3 DNA reads TGCGCCAGCAAGGCGGACAGGGTTTGGGCTGAAGCTTTCTTT. It codes for CASKADRVWAEAFF.

This rearrangement joins TRBV2 to TRBJ2-3; the D gene is possibly TRBD1 (5 bases). V lost 6 bases to trimming and J lost 7 bases, with 20 bases between them. The germline CDR1 and CDR2 sequences are SNHLY and FYNNEI. The CDR3 runs 15 residues. The CDR3 protein is CASRVGPSQRNTQYF. For the CDR3, the DNA is TGTGCCAGCAGAGTGGGGCCATCCCAACGGAATACGCAGTATTTT. The variable domain in full, with the rest retrieved from reference TRBV2 and TRBJ2-3, is EPEVTQTPSHQVTQMGQEVILRCVPISNHLYFYWYRQILGQKVEFLVSFYNNEISEKSEIFDDQFSVERPDGSNFTLKIRSTKLEDSAMYFCASRVGPSQRNTQYFGPGTRLTVL.

V gene TRBV5-1 combines with J gene TRBJ1-3, with 8 positions matching TRBD1. J gave up 0 bases and V 4 bases, and 9 bases lay outside the gene matches. Germline assignment: CDR1 SGHRS and CDR2 YFSETQ. The CDR3 totals 17 residues. The CDR3 nucleotides read TGCGCCAGCAGCGCCGGCGGACAGGGACGCTCTGGAAACACCATATATTTT. Residues: CASSAGGQGRSGNTIYF.

Note on this clone: The sample holds other DNA sequences that translate to the same CDR3. This chain uses TRBV7-9 with TRBJ2-7; 11 positions match TRBD1. The CDR3 is made up of 13 amino acids. The J segment lost 6 bases and the V segment lost 3 bases, leaving 1 base of the junction unmatched. Germline-derived CDR1 and CDR2 are SEHNR and FQNEAQ (reference sequence). DNA for the CDR3: TGTGCCAGCAGCTTGGGACAGGGGGGCGAGCAGTACTTC. This encodes CASSLGQGGEQYF. The whole variable domain, remainder taken from reference TRBV7-9 and TRBJ2-7, is DTGVSQNPRHKITKRGQNVTFRCDPISEHNRLYWYRQTLGQGPEFLTYFQNEAQLEKSRLLSDRFSAERPKGSFSTLEIQRTEQGDSAMYLCASSLGQGGEQYFGPGTRLTVT.

The chain links TRBV28 to TRBJ2-7; 8 bases fit TRBD2. Germline loops: CDR1 MDHEN, CDR2 SYDVKM. Losses at the gene ends were 4 bases for V and 6 bases for J; bases not matched to a gene: 5. The CDR3 runs 13 residues. CDR3 coding DNA: TGTGCCAGCAGTTACCTACGGGGGGGCGAGCAGTACGTC. Translation gives CASSYLRGGEQYV.

The chain joins TRBV4-1 to TRBJ1-2; D is unclear. With 4 bases removed from V and 5 bases from J, the gap between germline ends came to 14 bases. Germline V gene sequence: CDR1 MGHRA, CDR2 YSYEKL. This CDR3 region has 14 residues. CDR3 protein: CASSPSPREYGYTF. DNA for the CDR3: TGCGCCAGCAGCCCCTCTCCCCGGGAGTATGGCTACACCTTC.

The rearrangement uses TRBV7-6 and TRBJ2-3; TRBD2 is a possible D gene (7 bases). CDR1 and CDR2 (germline): SGHVS, FNYEAQ. V shed 1 base and J shed 5 bases, with 19 bases lying between them. This CDR3 has 17 amino acids. The CDR3: CASSLEVSGGRGDTQYF. As DNA, the CDR3 is TGTGCCAGCAGCTTAGAGGTCTCGGGGGGCAGAGGAGATACGCAGTATTTT.

V usage is TRBV4-1 and J usage is TRBJ2-7; 7 nucleotides line up with TRBD1. The ends lost 4 bases at V and 3 bases at J; junction bases unmatched: 9. The CDR3 contains 15 residues. Per the germline V gene, CDR1 is MGHRA and CDR2 is YSYEKL. The DNA for the CDR3 is TGCGCCAGCAGCCTTCTCGGGGACAGTTACTACGAGCAGTACTTC. It is translated as CASSLLGDSYYEQYF.